This T cell receptor beta chain came from a study of shared T cell receptors in the human thymus. Germline V gives CDR1 SGHVS, CDR2 FQNEAQ. The CDR3 has 14 residues. With 1 base clipped from V and 9 bases from J, the junction kept 0 bases outside the gene matches. TCRdb's copy holds only in-frame clones and misses some; the assay was immunoSEQ multiplex PCR. The table lists 600,000 or so clones, 80% to 90% of them singletons. This same sample was also part of a study on human thymus T cells. From that second work: Thymus tissue was removed during corrective cardiac surgery. The related literature has documented a marked overlap of thymic repertoires among unrelated individuals.

The specimen sequenced was thymocytes. V usage is TRBV7-8 and J usage is TRBJ1-6; TRBD1 agrees at 10 bases. The clonotype was recovered from a boy under two years old with a congenital heart defect. This CDR3 reads CASSLGDRGSPLHF. Here the CDR3 DNA reads TGTGCCAGCAGCTTAGGGGACAGGGGTTCACCCCTCCACTTT.